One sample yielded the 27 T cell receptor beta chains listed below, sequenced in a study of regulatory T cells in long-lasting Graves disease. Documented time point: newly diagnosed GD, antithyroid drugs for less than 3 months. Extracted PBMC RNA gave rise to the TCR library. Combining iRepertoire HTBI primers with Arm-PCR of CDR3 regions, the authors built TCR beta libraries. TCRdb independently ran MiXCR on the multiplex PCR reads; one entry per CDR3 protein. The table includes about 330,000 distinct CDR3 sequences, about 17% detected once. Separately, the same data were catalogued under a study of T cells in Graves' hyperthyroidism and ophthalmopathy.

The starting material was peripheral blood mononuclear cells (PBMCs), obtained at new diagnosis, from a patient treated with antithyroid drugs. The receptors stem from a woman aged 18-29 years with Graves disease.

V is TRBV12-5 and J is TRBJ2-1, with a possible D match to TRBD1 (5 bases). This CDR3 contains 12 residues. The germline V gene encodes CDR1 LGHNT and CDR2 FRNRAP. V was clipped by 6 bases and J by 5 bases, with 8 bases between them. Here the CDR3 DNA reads TGTGCTAGTGGGGACACGGACAATGAGCAGTTCTTC. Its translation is CASGDTDNEQFF.

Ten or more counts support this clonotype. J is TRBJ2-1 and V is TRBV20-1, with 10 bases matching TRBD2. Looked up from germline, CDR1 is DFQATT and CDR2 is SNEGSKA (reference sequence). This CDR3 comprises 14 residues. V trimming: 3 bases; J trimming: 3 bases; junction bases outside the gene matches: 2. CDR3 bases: TGCAGTGCTAGTAGCGGGAGGCTCTACAATGAGCAGTTCTTC. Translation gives CSASSGRLYNEQFF.

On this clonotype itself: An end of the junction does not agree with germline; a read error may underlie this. The CDR3 DNA reads TGTGCCGGCAGTTCGTGGCGGGGGCGCGTCGGCTACACCTTC. Amino acids: CAGSSWRGRVGYTF. The genes are TRBV5-5 and TRBJ1-2; D perhaps matches TRBD1 (6 bases). The V gene's germline CDR1 is SGHKS and CDR2 YYEKEE (reference sequence). This CDR3 comprises 14 residues.

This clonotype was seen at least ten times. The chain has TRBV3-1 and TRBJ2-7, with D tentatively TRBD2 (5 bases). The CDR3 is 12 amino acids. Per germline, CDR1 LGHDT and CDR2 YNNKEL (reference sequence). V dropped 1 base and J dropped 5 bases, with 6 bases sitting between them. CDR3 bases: TGTGCCAGCAGCCAAGTCGGGGACGAGCAGTACTTC. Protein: CASSQVGDEQYF.

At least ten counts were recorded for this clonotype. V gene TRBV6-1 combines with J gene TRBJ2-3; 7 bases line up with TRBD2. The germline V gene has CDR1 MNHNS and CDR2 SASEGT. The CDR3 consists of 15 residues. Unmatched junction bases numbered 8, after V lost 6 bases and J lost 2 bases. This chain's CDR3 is CASSRGVASTDTQYF. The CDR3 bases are TGTGCCAGCAGCCGGGGGGTAGCGTCCACAGATACGCAGTATTTT.

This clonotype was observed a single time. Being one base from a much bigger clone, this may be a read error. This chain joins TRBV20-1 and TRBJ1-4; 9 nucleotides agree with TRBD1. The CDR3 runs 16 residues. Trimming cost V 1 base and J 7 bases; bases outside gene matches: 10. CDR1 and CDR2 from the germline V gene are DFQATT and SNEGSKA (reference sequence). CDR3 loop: CSARAGTGYASEKLFF. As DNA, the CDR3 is TGCAGTGCTAGAGCCGGGACAGGGTATGCGAGTGAAAAACTGTTTTTT.

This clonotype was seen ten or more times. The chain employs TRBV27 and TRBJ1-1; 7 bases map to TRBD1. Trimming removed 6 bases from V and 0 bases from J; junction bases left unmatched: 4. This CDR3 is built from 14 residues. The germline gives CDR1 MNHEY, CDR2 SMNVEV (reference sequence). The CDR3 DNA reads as TGTGCCAGCAGCCAGGGGGATATGAACACTGAAGCTTTCTTT. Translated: CASSQGDMNTEAFF.

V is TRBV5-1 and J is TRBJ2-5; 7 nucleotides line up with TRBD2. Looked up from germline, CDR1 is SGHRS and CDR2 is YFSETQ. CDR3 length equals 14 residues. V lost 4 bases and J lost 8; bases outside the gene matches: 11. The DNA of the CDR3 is TGCGCCAGCAGCGTGGGGACTACCTATGGAACCCAGTACTTC. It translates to CASSVGTTYGTQYF.

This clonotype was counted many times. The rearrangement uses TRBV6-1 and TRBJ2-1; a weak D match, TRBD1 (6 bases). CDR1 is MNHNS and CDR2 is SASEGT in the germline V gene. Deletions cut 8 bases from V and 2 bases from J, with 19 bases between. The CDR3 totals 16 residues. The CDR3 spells CASGPATRTAYNEQFF. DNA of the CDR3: TGTGCCAGCGGACCTGCGACCCGGACAGCCTACAATGAGCAGTTCTTC.

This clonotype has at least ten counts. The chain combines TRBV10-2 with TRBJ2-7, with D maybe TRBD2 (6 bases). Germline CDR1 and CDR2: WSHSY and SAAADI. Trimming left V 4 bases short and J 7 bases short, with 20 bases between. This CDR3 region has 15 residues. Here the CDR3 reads CASSATRDVGGEQYF. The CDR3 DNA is TGCGCCAGCAGTGCAACACGGGACGTCGGGGGAGAGCAGTACTTC.

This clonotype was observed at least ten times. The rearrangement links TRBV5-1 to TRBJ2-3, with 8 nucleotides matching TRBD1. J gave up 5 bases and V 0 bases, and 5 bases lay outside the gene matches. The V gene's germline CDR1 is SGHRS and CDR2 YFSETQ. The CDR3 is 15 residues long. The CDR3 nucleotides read TGCGCCAGCAGCTTGGATTCAGGGGGCATAGATACGCAGTATTTT. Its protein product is CASSLDSGGIDTQYF.

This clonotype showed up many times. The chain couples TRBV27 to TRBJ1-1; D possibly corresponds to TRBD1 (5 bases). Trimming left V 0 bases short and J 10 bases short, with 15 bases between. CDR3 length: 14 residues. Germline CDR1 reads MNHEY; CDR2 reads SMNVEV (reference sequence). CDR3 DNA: TGTGCCAGCAGTTTATCCCTTACAGGCCCGCCAGCTTTCTTT. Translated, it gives CASSLSLTGPPAFF.

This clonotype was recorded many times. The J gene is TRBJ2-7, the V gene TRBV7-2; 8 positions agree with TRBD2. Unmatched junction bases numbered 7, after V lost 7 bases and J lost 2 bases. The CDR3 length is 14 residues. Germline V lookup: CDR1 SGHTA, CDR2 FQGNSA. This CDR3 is CASTPRRGAYEQYF. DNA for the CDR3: TGTGCCAGCACCCCCCGGCGGGGGGCCTACGAGCAGTACTTC.

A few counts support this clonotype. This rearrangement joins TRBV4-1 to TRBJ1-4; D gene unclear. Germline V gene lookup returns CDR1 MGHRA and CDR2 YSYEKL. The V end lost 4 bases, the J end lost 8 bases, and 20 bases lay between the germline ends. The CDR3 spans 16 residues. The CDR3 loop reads CASSPQIVDPPEKLFF. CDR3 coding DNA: TGCGCCAGCAGCCCCCAAATAGTGGACCCCCCGGAAAAACTGTTTTTT.

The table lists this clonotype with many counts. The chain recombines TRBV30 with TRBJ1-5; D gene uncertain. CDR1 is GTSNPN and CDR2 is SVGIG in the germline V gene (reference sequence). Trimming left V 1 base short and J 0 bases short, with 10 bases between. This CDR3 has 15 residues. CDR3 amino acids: CAWSAGGNSNQPQHF. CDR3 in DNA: TGTGCCTGGAGTGCGGGAGGTAATAGCAATCAGCCCCAGCATTTT.

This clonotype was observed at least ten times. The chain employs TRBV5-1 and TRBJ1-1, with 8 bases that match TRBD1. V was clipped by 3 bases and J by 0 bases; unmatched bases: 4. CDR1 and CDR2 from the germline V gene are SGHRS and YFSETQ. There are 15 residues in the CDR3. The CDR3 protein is CASSSGQGLNTEAFF. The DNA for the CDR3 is TGCGCCAGCAGCTCCGGACAGGGATTGAACACTGAAGCTTTCTTT.

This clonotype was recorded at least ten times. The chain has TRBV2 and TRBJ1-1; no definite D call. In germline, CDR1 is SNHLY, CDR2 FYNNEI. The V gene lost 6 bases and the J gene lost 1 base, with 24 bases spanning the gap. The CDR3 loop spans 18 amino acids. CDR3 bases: TGTGCCAGCAGGACCAAAATTCCTCCTTACAGCTCGAACACTGAAGCTTTCTTT. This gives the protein CASRTKIPPYSSNTEAFF.

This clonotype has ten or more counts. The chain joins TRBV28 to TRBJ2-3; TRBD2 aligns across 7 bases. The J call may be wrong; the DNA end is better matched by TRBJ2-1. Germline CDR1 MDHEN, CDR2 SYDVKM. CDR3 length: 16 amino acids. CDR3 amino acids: CASRSAGDGIIDEQFF. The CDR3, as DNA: TGTGCCAGCCGGTCGGCGGGGGATGGTATAATCGATGAGCAGTTCTTC.

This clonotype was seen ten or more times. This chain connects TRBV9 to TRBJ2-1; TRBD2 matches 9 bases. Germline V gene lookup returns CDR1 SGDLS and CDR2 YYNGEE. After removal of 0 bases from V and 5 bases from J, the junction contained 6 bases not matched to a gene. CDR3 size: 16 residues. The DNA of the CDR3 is TGTGCCAGCAGCGTAGGGACTAGCGATACCGACAATGAGCAGTTCTTC. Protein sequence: CASSVGTSDTDNEQFF.

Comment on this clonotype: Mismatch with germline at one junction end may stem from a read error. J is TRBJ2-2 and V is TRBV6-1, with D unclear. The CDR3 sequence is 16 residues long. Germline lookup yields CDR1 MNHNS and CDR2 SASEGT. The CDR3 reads CASSQAVDQHTGELFF. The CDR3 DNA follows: TGTGCCAGCAGTCAAGCAGTCGACCAACACACCGGGGAGCTGTTTTTT.

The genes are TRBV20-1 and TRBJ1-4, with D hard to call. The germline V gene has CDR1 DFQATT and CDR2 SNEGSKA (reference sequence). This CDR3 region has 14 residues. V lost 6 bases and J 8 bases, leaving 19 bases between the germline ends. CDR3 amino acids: CSAGPRGMQEKLFF. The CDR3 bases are TGCAGTGCAGGCCCCCGCGGGATGCAAGAAAAACTGTTTTTT.

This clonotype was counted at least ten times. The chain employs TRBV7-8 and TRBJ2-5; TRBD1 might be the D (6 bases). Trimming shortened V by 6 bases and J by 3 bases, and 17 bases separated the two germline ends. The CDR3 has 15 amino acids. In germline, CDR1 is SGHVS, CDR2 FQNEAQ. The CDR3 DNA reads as TGTGCCAGCAGAAACCGGGACAACCGAAAAGAGACCCAGTACTTC. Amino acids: CASRNRDNRKETQYF.

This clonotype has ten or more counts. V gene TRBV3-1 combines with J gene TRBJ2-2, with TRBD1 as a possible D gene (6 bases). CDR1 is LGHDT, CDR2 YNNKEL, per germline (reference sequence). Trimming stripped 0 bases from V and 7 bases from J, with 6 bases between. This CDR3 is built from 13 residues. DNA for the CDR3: TGTGCCAGCAGCCAAGACAGGGGCGGGGAGCTGTTTTTT. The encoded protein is CASSQDRGGELFF.

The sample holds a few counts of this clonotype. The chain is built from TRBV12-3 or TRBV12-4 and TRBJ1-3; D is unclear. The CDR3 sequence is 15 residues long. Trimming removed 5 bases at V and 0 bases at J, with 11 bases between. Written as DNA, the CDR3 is TGTGCCAGCAGTGTCCGAAGGAGCTCTGGAAACACCATATATTTT. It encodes CASSVRRSSGNTIYF.

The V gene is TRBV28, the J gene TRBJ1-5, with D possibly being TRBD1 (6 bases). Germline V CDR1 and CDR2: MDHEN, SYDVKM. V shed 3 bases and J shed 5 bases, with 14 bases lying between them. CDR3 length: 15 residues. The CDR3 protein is CASSFVQGGYQPQHF. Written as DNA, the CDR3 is TGTGCCAGCAGTTTTGTACAGGGCGGTTATCAGCCCCAGCATTTT.

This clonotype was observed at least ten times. CDR3 DNA: TGCGCCAGCAGGCGGGAGCGCCAGGGGAATGAGCAGTTCTTC. Encoded protein: CASRRERQGNEQFF. The rearrangement joins TRBV5-1 to TRBJ2-1; maybe TRBD2 (7 bases). V lost 5 bases, J lost 7 bases, and 16 bases lay in between. This CDR3 comprises 14 residues. Germline lookup yields CDR1 SGHRS and CDR2 YFSETQ.

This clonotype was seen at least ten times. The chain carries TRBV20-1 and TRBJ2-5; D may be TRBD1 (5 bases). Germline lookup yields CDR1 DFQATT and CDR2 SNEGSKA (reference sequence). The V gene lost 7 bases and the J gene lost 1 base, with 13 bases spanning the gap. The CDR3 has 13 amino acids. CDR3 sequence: CSGTGHIQETQYF. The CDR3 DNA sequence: TGCAGTGGTACTGGACATATCCAAGAGACCCAGTACTTC.